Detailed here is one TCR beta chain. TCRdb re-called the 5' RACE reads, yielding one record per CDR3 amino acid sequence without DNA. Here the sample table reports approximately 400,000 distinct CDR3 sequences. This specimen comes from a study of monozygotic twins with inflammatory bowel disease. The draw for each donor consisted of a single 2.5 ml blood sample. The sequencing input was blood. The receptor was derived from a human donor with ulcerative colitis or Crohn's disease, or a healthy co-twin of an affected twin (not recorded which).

This chain's CDR3 is CASSSTGNNSPLHF. V is TRBV5-1 and J is TRBJ1-6; the D gene TCRdb calls, TRBD1, cannot be checked with no DNA. This CDR3 region has 14 residues. Germline CDR1 SGHRS, CDR2 YFSETQ. Full variable domain (remainder filled in from reference TRBV5-1 and TRBJ1-6): KAGVTQTPRYLIKTRGQQVTLSCSPISGHRSVSWYQQTPGQGLQFLFEYFSETQRNKGNFPGRFSGRQFSNSRSEMNVSTLELGDSALYLCASSSTGNNSPLHFGNGTRLTVT.